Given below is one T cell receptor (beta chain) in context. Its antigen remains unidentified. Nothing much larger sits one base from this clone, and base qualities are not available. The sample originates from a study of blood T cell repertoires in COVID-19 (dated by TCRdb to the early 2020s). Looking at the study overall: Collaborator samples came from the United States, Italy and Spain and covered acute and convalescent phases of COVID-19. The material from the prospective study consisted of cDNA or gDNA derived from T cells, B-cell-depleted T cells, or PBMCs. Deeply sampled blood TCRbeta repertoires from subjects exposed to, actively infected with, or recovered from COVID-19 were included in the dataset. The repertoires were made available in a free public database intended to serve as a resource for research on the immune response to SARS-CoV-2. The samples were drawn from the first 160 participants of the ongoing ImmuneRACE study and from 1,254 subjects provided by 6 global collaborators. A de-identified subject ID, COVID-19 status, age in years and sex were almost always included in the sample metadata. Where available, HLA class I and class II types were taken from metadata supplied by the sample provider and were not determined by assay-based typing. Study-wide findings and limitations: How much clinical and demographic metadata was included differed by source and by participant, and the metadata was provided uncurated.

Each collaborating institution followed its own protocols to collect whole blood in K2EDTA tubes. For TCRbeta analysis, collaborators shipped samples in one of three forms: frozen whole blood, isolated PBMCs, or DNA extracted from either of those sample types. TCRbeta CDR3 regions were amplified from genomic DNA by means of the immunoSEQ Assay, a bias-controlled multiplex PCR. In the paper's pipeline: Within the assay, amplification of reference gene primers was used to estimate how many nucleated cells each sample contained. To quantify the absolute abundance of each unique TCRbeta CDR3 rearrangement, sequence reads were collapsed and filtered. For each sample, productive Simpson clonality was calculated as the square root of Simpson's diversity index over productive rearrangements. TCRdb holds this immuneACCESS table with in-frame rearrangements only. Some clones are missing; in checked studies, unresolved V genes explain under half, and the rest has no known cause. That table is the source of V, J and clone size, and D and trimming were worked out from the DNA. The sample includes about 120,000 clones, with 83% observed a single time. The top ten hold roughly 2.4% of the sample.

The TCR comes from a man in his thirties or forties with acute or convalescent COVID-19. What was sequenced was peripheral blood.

The nucleotides read TGTGCTAGTGGTCCAGACGGACTAACAACGAGAGAGACCCAGTACTTC. This encodes CASGPDGLTTRETQYF. The rearrangement joined TRBV12-5 to TRBJ2-5; the best D guess is TRBD2, with 6 bases matching. Trimming costs V 5 bases and J 4 bases, and their ends lie 20 bases apart. Taken from the germline V gene, the CDR1 and CDR2 loops are LGHNT and FRNRAP. The CDR3 goes from the cysteine to the phenylalanine over 16 residues. Only the CDR3 DNA stays, 48 bases, in frame from base 1.